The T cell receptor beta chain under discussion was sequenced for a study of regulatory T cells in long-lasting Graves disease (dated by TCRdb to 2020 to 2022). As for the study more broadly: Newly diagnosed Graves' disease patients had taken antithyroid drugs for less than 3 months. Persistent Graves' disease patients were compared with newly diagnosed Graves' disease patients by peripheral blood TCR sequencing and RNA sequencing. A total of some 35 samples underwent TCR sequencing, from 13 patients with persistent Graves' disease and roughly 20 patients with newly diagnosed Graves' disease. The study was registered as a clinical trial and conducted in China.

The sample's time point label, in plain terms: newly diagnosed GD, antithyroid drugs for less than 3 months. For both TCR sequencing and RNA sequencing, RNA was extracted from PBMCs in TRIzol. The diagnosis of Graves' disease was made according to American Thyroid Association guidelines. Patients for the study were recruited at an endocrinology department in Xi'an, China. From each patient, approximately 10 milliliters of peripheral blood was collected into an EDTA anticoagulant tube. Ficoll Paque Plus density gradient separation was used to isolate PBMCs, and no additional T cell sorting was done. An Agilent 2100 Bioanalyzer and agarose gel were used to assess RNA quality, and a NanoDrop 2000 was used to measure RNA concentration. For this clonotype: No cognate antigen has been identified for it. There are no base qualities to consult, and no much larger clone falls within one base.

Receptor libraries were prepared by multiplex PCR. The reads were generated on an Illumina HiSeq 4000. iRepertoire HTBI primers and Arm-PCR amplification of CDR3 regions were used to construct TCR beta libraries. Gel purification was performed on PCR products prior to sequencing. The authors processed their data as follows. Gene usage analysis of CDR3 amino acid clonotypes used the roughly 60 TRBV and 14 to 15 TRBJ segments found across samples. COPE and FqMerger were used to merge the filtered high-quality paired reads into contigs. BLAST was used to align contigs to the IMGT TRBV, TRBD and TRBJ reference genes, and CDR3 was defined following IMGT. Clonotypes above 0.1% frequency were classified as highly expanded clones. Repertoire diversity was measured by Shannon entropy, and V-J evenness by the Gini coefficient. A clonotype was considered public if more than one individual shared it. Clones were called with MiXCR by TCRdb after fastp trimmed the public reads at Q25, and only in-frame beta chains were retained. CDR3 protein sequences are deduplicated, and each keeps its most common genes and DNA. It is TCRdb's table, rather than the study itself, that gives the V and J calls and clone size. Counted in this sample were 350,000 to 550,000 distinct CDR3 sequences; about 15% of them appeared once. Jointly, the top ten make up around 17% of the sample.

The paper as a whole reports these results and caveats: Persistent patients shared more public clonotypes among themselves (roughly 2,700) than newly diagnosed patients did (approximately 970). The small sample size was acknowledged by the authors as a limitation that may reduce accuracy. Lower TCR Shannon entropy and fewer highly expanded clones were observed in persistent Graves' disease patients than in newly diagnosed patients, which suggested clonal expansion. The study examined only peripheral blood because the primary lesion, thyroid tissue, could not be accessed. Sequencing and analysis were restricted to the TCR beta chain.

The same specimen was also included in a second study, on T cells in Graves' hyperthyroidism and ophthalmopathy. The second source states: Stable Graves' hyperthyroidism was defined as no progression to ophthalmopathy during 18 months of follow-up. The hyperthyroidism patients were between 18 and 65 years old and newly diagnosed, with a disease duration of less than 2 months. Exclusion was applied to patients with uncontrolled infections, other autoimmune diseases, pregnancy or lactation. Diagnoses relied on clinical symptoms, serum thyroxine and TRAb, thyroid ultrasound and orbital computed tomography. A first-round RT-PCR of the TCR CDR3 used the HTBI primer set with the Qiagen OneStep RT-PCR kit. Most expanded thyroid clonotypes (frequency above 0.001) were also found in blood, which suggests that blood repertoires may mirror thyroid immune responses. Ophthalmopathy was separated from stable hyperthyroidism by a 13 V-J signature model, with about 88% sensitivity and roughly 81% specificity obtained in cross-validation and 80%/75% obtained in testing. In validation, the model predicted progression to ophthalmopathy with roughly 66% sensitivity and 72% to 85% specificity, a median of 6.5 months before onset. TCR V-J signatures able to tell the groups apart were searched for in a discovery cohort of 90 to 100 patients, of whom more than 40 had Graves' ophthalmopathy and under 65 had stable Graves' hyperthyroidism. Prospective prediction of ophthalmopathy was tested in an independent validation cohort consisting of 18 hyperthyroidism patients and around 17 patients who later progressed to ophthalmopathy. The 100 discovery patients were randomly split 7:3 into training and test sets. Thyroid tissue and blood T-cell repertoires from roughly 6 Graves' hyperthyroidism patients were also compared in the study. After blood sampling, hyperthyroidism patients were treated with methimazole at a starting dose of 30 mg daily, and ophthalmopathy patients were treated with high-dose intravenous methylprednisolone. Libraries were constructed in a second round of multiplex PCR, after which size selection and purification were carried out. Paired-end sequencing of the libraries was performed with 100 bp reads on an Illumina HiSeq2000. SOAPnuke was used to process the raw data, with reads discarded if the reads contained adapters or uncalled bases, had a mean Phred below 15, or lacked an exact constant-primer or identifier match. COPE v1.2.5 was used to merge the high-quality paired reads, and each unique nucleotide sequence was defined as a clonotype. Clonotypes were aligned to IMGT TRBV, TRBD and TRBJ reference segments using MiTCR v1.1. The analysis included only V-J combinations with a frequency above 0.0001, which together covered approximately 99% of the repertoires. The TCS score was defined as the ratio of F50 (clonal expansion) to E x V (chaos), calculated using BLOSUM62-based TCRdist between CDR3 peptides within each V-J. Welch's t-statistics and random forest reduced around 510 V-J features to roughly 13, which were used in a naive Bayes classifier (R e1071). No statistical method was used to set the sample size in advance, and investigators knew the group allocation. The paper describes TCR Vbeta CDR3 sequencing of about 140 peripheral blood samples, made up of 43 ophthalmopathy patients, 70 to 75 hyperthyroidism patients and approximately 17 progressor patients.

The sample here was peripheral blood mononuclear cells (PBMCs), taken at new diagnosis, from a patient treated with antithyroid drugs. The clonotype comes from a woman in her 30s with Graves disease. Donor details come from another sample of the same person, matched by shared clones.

The nucleotides are TGTGCCAGCAGTTTAGGCGGGACTAGCGGAACCTACAATGAGCAGTTCTTC. This yields the protein CASSLGGTSGTYNEQFF. The chain is made from TRBV12-3 or TRBV12-4 and TRBJ2-1; TRBD2 fits 11 bases in the junction. V loses 1 base at its end and J loses 2 bases; junction bases beyond the gene matches: 4. The CDR3 contains 17 residues, cysteine and phenylalanine counted. Left in the record is the CDR3 DNA by itself, 51 bases read in frame from the first base.